These 12 T cell receptor beta chains were all obtained from the same sample, sequenced in a study of cytomegalovirus exposure and HLA in healthy donors. Primers included in the PCR were 60 Vbeta and 13 Jbeta primers. The repertoire was sequenced with immunoSEQ multiplex PCR; TCRdb's copy has only in-frame clones and lacks some. Of 150,000 to 200,000 clones detected, roughly four fifths appear once; the ten largest clones hold roughly 2%. Sequencing used PBMCs. The receptors shown here come from a woman aged 18 to 35 in good health and CMV-seropositive.

The V and J genes are TRBV13 and TRBJ1-2; D perhaps matches TRBD1 (6 bases). Looked up from germline, CDR1 is PRHDT and CDR2 is FYEKMQ (reference sequence). This CDR3 comprises 15 residues. The V end lost 6 bases, the J end lost 6 bases, and 20 bases lay between the germline ends. The CDR3 nucleotides read TGTGCCAGCAGGGACCTGGGGACATTTAGGAATGGCTACACCTTC. As protein: CASRDLGTFRNGYTF.

V gene TRBV9 combines with J gene TRBJ2-1, with D perhaps TRBD2 (6 bases). Trimming removed 2 bases at V and 3 bases at J, with 12 bases between. The CDR3 has 15 residues. CDR1 is SGDLS, CDR2 YYNGEE, per germline. The CDR3 coding sequence is TGTGCCAGCAGCGTCGGATGGGGGGACTACAATGAGCAGTTCTTC. The encoded protein is CASSVGWGDYNEQFF.

The chain uses TRBV30 and TRBJ2-2, with TRBD1 as a possible D gene (7 bases). Germline V CDR1 and CDR2: GTSNPN, SVGIG (reference sequence). The CDR3 is 14 amino acids. V shed 4 bases and J shed 6 bases, with 15 bases lying between them. The CDR3 region has the DNA TGTGCCTGGAAGAGTGACAGGGAGGCCGGGGAGCTGTTTTTT. Translation: CAWKSDREAGELFF.

Only one count was recorded for this clone. The chain carries TRBV19 and TRBJ1-1, with unresolved D. The CDR3 covers 12 residues. V gave up 6 bases and J gave up 4 bases, with 9 bases separating them. In germline, CDR1 is LNHDA, CDR2 SQIVND (reference sequence). CDR3 DNA sequence: TGTGCCAGTAGCCCAACTTCCACTGAAGCTTTCTTT. Protein product: CASSPTSTEAFF.

The chain combines TRBV11-2 with TRBJ1-2; D perhaps matches TRBD1 (6 bases). Per the germline V gene, CDR1 is SGHAT and CDR2 is FQNNGV. The CDR3 length is 15 residues. The ends were cut back, 0 bases at V and 3 bases at J, with 11 bases in the middle. The CDR3 sequence: CASSLDGTPYYGYTF. The CDR3 coding sequence is TGTGCCAGCAGCTTAGACGGGACACCTTACTATGGCTACACCTTC. The entire variable domain, with the rest obtained from reference TRBV11-2 and TRBJ1-2, is as follows: EAGVAQSPRYKIIEKRQSVAFWCNPISGHATLYWYQQILGQGPKLLIQFQNNGVVDDSQLPKDRFSAERLKGVDSTLKIQPAKLEDSAVYLCASSLDGTPYYGYTFGSGTRLTVV.

This clone appeared once. The chain links TRBV5-1 to TRBJ1-2, with 8 bases identical to TRBD1. Germline V gene data show CDR1 as SGHRS and CDR2 as YFSETQ. The CDR3 consists of 15 residues. Trimming at V came to 4 bases and at J to 4 bases, leaving 9 bases not matched to a gene. The chain's CDR3 is CASSHGQGGIYGYTF. DNA of the CDR3: TGCGCCAGCAGCCATGGACAGGGAGGGATCTATGGCTACACCTTC.

The chain employs TRBV2 and TRBJ1-3; D remains ambiguous. V gave up 11 bases and J gave up 0 bases, with 8 bases separating them. From germline, CDR1 is SNHLY and CDR2 FYNNEI. This CDR3 contains 12 residues. The CDR3 region has the DNA TGTGCCGACATGAGCTCTGGAAACACCATATATTTT. This encodes CADMSSGNTIYF.

CDR3 DNA sequence: TGTGCCAGCAGTTTATCCGGCAGGGCAAATGGCTACACCTTC. Translation gives CASSLSGRANGYTF. This sequence joins TRBV28 and TRBJ1-2; possibly TRBD1 for D (5 bases). There are 14 residues in the CDR3. In germline, CDR1 is MDHEN, CDR2 SYDVKM. Between the trimmed V and J ends, which lost 1 base and 6 bases, there was a span of 12 bases.

The V gene is TRBV7-2, the J gene TRBJ2-1; 7 nucleotides agree with TRBD2. Per germline, CDR1 SGHTA and CDR2 FQGNSA. Trimming cost V 3 bases and J 4 bases; bases outside gene matches: 6. The CDR3 sequence is 15 residues long. The CDR3 spells CASSLDGGSYNEQFF. CDR3 DNA: TGTGCCAGCAGCTTGGACGGGGGGTCGTACAATGAGCAGTTCTTC.

This sequence joins TRBV4-2 and TRBJ2-6; D is unclear. CDR1 is LGHNA, CDR2 YNFKEQ, per germline. The CDR3 totals 15 residues. Trimming removed 8 bases at V and 4 bases at J, with 15 bases between. Here the CDR3 DNA reads TGTGCCAGCTCTATTACCGCCGCCGGGGCCAACGTCCTGACTTTC. Its translation: CASSITAAGANVLTF.

The rearrangement joins TRBV9 to TRBJ2-5; 8 bases are shared with TRBD2. The V gene's germline CDR1 is SGDLS and CDR2 YYNGEE. V gave up 3 bases and J gave up 2 bases; unmatched junction bases: 0. The CDR3 is made up of 13 amino acids. CDR3 residues: CASSAGGQETQYF. CDR3 nucleotides: TGTGCCAGCAGCGCGGGGGGGCAAGAGACCCAGTACTTC.

As to this clone: The sample contains more than one DNA sequence encoding this CDR3. The rearrangement links TRBV6-4 to TRBJ2-3, with 8 bases that match TRBD2. CDR1 and CDR2 from the germline V gene are MRHNA and SNTAGT. The CDR3 runs to 16 residues. V dropped 0 bases and J dropped 3; count of bases not matched to a gene: 5. This chain's CDR3 is CASSDSDGGGTDTQYF. The CDR3 coding sequence is TGTGCCAGCAGTGACTCGGACGGCGGGGGGACAGATACGCAGTATTTT.